This TCR beta chain appears in the sequencing data of a study of T cell responses to AZD1222 COVID-19 vaccine. Of note for this clone: Its specificity is not known.

This table comes from immunoSEQ multiplex PCR, and its TCRdb copy is limited to in-frame clones, with some not included. The sample has roughly 110,000 clones, 80% to 90% seen once; the top ten hold 5.5% to 8.5%. V was trimmed by 4 bases and J by 3 bases, leaving 10 bases between them. CDR1 and CDR2 (germline): SGHTA, FQGTGA. CDR3 length equals 13 residues. Study observations and caveats: Vaccine-associated CD4 TCRs ranged over spike, dominating at 160-218 and 743-854. Only a handful of AZD1222 recipients, six or seven in all, had baseline seropositivity. A mostly white British donor set with more females was recruited, and clonal diversity was possibly underestimated.

The chain uses TRBV7-3 and TRBJ2-7, with D perhaps matching TRBD2 (6 bases). This clonotype was obtained from an adult in good health. Sequencing was performed on peripheral blood, taken on day 0 of AZD1222 vaccination. Here the CDR3 reads CASSSIGGYEQYF. DNA of the CDR3: TGTGCCAGCAGCTCCATCGGGGGCTACGAGCAGTACTTC.